The clone carrying this TCR beta chain was observed many times. Arm-PCR of CDR3 regions and iRepertoire HTBI primers were used to build TCR beta libraries. In TCRdb, the multiplex PCR reads were re-called with MiXCR into one record per CDR3 protein. This sample carries 450,000 to 650,000 distinct CDR3 sequences, 16% of them seen once, and the ten largest clones take 20% to 30%. Time point reported: newly diagnosed GD, antithyroid drugs for less than 3 months. TCR sequences were obtained from RNA taken from PBMCs. The data were taken from a study of regulatory T cells in long-lasting Graves disease. This same sample was also part of a study on T cells in Graves' hyperthyroidism and ophthalmopathy.

The sequence was collected from a woman aged 35 to 59 with Graves disease. Sequencing was performed on peripheral blood mononuclear cells (PBMCs), taken at new diagnosis, from a patient treated with antithyroid drugs.

CDR3 in amino acids: CASSWAGFDEQYF. CDR3 DNA sequence: TGCGCCAGCAGCTGGGCGGGGTTCGACGAGCAGTACTTC. V usage is TRBV5-1 and J usage is TRBJ2-7; D is perhaps TRBD2 (6 bases). V was shortened by 3 bases and J by 5 bases, with 12 bases between the two germline ends. This CDR3 has 13 residues. Germline CDR1 and CDR2: SGHRS and YFSETQ.